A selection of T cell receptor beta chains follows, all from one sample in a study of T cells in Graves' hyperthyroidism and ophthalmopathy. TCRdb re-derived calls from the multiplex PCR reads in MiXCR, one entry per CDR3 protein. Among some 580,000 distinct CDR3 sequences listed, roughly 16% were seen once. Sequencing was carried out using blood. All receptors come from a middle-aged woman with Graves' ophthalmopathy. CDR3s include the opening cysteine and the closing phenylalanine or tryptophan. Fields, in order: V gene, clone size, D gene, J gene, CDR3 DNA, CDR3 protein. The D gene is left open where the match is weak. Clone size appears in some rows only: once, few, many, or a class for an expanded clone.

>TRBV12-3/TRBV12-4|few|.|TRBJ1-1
TGTGCCAGCAGTTTAAGCCCGAGGACTGAAGCTTTCTTT
CASSLSPRTEAFF
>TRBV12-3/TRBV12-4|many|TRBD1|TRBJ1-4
TGTGCCAGCAGTGTCCCACAGGGGGCTGATGAAAAACTGTTTTTT
CASSVPQGADEKLFF
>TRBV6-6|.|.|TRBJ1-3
TGTGCCAGCAGTTACTACAGGACGGATTCTGGAAACACCATATATTTT
CASSYYRTDSGNTIYF
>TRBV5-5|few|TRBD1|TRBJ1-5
TGTGCCAGCAGCCCGGGACAGTTCCAGCCCCAGCATTTT
CASSPGQFQPQHF
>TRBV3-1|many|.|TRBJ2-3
TGTGCCAGCAGCCAAGATCCCCCTCTAGCGTTAGGCGCAGATACGCAGTATTTT
CASSQDPPLALGADTQYF
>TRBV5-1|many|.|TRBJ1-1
TGCGCCAGCAGCTTCGCGTTGGGCACTGAAGCTTTCTTT
CASSFALGTEAFF
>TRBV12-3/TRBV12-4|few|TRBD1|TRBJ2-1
TGTGCCAGCAGTTTGTGGACAGGGGCAGGCAATGAGCAGTTCTTC
CASSLWTGAGNEQFF
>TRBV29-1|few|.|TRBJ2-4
TGCAGCGTTGGAGGAGGGGAAAGGAACATTCAGTACTTC
CSVGGGERNIQYF
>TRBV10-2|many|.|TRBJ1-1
TGCGCCAGCAGTGACCGCGAGACTGAAGCTTTCTTT
CASSDRETEAFF
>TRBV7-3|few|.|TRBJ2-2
TGTGCCAGCAGCTTATATGGGTCGAACACCGGGGAGCTGTTTTTT
CASSLYGSNTGELFF
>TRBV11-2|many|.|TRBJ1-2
TGTGCCAGCAGCCTAGCGGGCGGTGTGCTCAGCTACACCTTC
CASSLAGGVLSYTF
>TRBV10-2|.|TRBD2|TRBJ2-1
TGCGCCAGCAGTGAGCTAGCGGGATTGGATGAGCAGTTCTTC
CASSELAGLDEQFF
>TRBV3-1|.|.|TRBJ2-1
TGTGCCAGCAGCCAAGCGGGAAGACCGGAGCCTTGGCAGTTCTTC
CASSQAGRPEPWQFF
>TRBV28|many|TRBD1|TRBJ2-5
TGTGCCAGCAGAGCCCCCGGGACAGGGGGCTTTGAGACCCAGTACTTC
CASRAPGTGGFETQYF
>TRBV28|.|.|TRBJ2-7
TGTGCCAGCAGTGGCTTATTGGCTAGTTCCTGCGAGCAGTACTTC
CASSGLLASSCEQYF
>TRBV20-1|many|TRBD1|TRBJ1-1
TGCAGTGCTAGAGATGACAGGGATACTGAAGCTTTCTTT
CSARDDRDTEAFF
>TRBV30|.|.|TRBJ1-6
TGTGCCTGGAGGACTTTCACTCACGGACCCCTCCACTTT
CAWRTFTHGPLHF
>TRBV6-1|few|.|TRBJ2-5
TGTGCCAGCGGGAACACATTGGCAGAGACCCAGTACTTC
CASGNTLAETQYF
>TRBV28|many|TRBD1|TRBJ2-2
TGTGCCACCCTCCGTGGGGGTGGGACAGGGGTCACCGGGGAGCTGTTTTTT
CATLRGGGTGVTGELFF
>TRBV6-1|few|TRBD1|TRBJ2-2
TGTGCCAGCAGTTGGGACAGGGACGACACCGGGGAGCTGTTTTTT
CASSWDRDDTGELFF
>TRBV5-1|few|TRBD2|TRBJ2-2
TGCGCCAGCAGCTTGAGTTATTCGACTAGCGGTTCCACCGGGGAGCTGTTTTTT
CASSLSYSTSGSTGELFF
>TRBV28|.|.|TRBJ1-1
TGTGCCAGCAGGTCTGGGATCCCAAGGGAAGCTTTCTTT
CASRSGIPREAFF
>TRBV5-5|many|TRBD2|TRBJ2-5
TGTGCCAGCAGCCTAGGGACTAGCGGAGTCCAAGAGACCCAGTACTTC
CASSLGTSGVQETQYF
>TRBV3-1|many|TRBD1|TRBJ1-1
TGTGCCATCACCAGGGGGCGCGGGACTGAAGCTTTCTTT
CAITRGRGTEAFF
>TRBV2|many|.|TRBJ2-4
TGTGCCAGCAGAACGGCGTCAGTAGGTATTCAGTACTTC
CASRTASVGIQYF
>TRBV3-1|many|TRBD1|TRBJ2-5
TGTGCCAGCAGCCAAGATGAGGACAGGCGAGGCCAGTACTTC
CASSQDEDRRGQYF
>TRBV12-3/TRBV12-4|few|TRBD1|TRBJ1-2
TGTGCCAGCAGTCCGCGACAGGGTGGTAACTATGGCTACACCTTC
CASSPRQGGNYGYTF
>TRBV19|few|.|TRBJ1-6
TGTGCCAGTAGTATTCGGACAACGAGCTCCTATAATTCACCCCTCCACTTT
CASSIRTTSSYNSPLHF